This is a list of T cell receptor beta chains from one sample in a study of blood T cell repertoires in COVID-19. TCRdb's table, derived via immunoSEQ multiplex PCR, lists solely in-frame clones and lacks some. The repertoire holds a few hundred thousand clones, with 85% to 90% as singletons. The sample was PBMCs or T cells enriched from blood (not recorded which). The receptors originated from a woman aged 30 to 39 who had recovered from COVID-19. The CDR3 runs from the conserved cysteine through the conserved F or W. The D gene is left open where the match is weak. For some rows the clone size is stated as once, few or many, or as a class when expanded; others skip it.

clone_size | d_call | j_call | v_call | cdr3_aa | cdr3_nt
. | TRBD1 | TRBJ1-2 | TRBV14 | CASSPGTGAGYTF | TGTGCCAGCAGCCCTGGGACAGGGGCTGGCTACACCTTC
. | TRBD1 | TRBJ1-2 | TRBV5-1 | CASSSRTGGDYGYTF | TGCGCCAGCAGCTCCCGGACAGGGGGCGACTATGGCTACACCTTC
once | TRBD1 | TRBJ2-1 | TRBV28 | CASSLSGTGKTEQFF | TGTGCCAGCAGTTTATCTGGGACAGGGAAAACTGAGCAGTTCTTC
. | . | TRBJ1-2 | TRBV18 | CASSLDRDDGYTF | TGTGCCAGCTCACTTGACAGAGATGATGGCTACACCTTC
. | . | TRBJ2-3 | TRBV25-1 | CASSEAGRDLITDTQYF | TGTGCCAGCAGTGAAGCGGGACGAGACCTCATTACAGATACGCAGTATTTT
. | TRBD2 | TRBJ2-2 | TRBV28 | CASRYEGLAGVGGELFF | TGTGCCAGCAGATATGAAGGACTAGCGGGAGTGGGCGGGGAGCTGTTTTTT
once | . | TRBJ1-1 | TRBV4-2 | CASSQDPRNTEAFF | TGTGCCAGCAGCCAAGATCCCAGGAACACTGAAGCTTTCTTT
. | TRBD1 | TRBJ1-1 | TRBV7-3 | CASSLTGQGFNEAFF | TGTGCCAGCAGCTTAACAGGACAGGGGTTTAATGAAGCTTTCTTT
once | TRBD2 | TRBJ2-5 | TRBV19 | CASTTSGSPRTQYF | TGTGCCAGTACCACTAGCGGGAGTCCCCGGACCCAGTACTTC
. | . | TRBJ1-5 | TRBV30 | CAWSVSRDTYSNQPQHF | TGTGCCTGGAGTGTAAGCCGGGACACCTATAGCAATCAGCCCCAGCATTTT
. | . | TRBJ2-7 | TRBV6-5 | CASTDREEGEQYF | TGTGCCAGCACCGACAGGGAGGAAGGCGAGCAGTACTTC
. | . | TRBJ1-2 | TRBV18 | CASSSRAAHLSNYGYTF | TGTGCCAGCTCCTCCAGGGCGGCTCATCTCTCTAACTATGGCTACACCTTC
. | TRBD1 | TRBJ1-4 | TRBV27 | CASRRQGATNEKLFF | TGTGCCAGCAGGCGGCAGGGGGCAACTAATGAAAAACTGTTTTTT
few | TRBD1 | TRBJ2-2 | TRBV6-5 | CASSGQDRWAGELFF | TGTGCCAGCAGCGGCCAGGACAGGTGGGCCGGGGAGCTGTTTTTT
few | TRBD1 | TRBJ2-3 | TRBV9 | CASSGGSTDTQYF | TGTGCCTCGTCAGGGGGTAGCACCGATACGCAGTATTTT
. | TRBD1 | TRBJ2-2 | TRBV5-1 | CASSLSVQGASNTGELFF | TGCGCCAGCAGCTTGTCGGTACAGGGGGCGTCAAACACCGGGGAGCTGTTTTTT
. | . | TRBJ2-5 | TRBV6-1 | CASSERGGVGVETQYF | TGTGCCAGCAGTGAACGGGGTGGAGTGGGCGTTGAGACCCAGTACTTC
. | TRBD2 | TRBJ2-7 | TRBV19 | CASSLRLAATYGEQYF | TGTGCCAGTAGTCTGCGACTAGCGGCAACTTATGGCGAGCAGTACTTC
. | . | TRBJ1-6 | TRBV7-9 | CASSLPGTLMDSPLHF | TGTGCCAGCAGCTTACCTGGGACTTTGATGGATTCACCCCTCCACTTT
. | TRBD1 | TRBJ1-2 | TRBV6-6 | CASSYYRGQGGYTF | TGTGCCAGCAGTTACTACAGGGGGCAGGGGGGCTACACCTTC
. | TRBD2 | TRBJ2-1 | TRBV20-1 | CSASLAGGGGKQFF | TGCAGTGCTAGTTTAGCGGGAGGCGGGGGGAAGCAGTTCTTC
. | . | TRBJ2-2 | TRBV5-1 | CASSSPATENTGELFF | TGCGCCAGCAGCTCCCCGGCGACAGAGAACACCGGGGAGCTGTTTTTT
. | . | TRBJ1-3 | TRBV15 | CATSRDPSSGNTIYF | TGTGCCACCAGCAGAGACCCCAGCTCTGGAAACACCATATATTTT
once | . | TRBJ1-3 | TRBV18 | CASSPVGGSGRSWDTIYF | TGTGCCAGCTCACCGGTTGGAGGATCGGGGAGGAGCTGGGACACCATATATTTT
. | . | TRBJ1-2 | TRBV19 | CATSGQYGYTF | TGTGCCACCAGTGGGCAGTATGGCTACACCTTC
once | . | TRBJ1-2 | TRBV4-1 | CASSHEAGQNYGYTF | TGCGCCAGCAGCCATGAAGCAGGCCAAAACTATGGCTACACCTTC
. | . | TRBJ1-3 | TRBV4-3 | CASSQEGVWGNTIYF | TGCGCCAGCAGCCAAGAAGGGGTTTGGGGAAACACCATATATTTT
. | . | TRBJ2-3 | TRBV24-1 | CATSREAGLTDTQYF | TGTGCCACCAGTCGTGAGGCGGGGCTCACAGATACGCAGTATTTT
. | . | TRBJ1-5 | TRBV19 | CASSIFGAGEGQPQHF | TGTGCCAGTAGTATATTTGGGGCAGGGGAAGGTCAGCCCCAGCATTTT
. | . | TRBJ2-2 | TRBV5-1 | CASSSGVQGTGELFF | TGCGCCAGCAGCTCGGGGGTACAGGGGACCGGGGAGCTGTTTTTT
few | TRBD1 | TRBJ1-4 | TRBV5-1 | CASSRRDSLKSTNEKLFF | TGCGCCAGCAGCAGGCGGGACAGCTTAAAATCAACTAATGAAAAACTGTTTTTT
. | . | TRBJ2-7 | TRBV6-5 | CASSRGGTQYF | TGTGCCAGCAGTCGGGGCGGGACTCAGTACTTC
. | . | TRBJ2-2 | TRBV10-3 | CAISEKPLSGTGELFF | TGTGCCATCAGTGAGAAGCCCCTGAGCGGCACCGGGGAGCTGTTTTTT
. | TRBD2 | TRBJ2-7 | TRBV14 | CASSQIAGPAYEQYF | TGTGCCAGCAGCCAAATAGCGGGACCCGCCTACGAGCAGTACTTC
once | . | TRBJ1-2 | TRBV7-2 | CASSSPGGTYGYTF | TGTGCCAGCAGCTCCCCCGGGGGGACCTATGGCTACACCTTC
. | TRBD2 | TRBJ2-1 | TRBV19 | CASSILLAGGPREQFF | TGTGCCAGTAGTATTTTACTAGCGGGGGGGCCTCGTGAGCAGTTCTTC
once | TRBD1 | TRBJ1-4 | TRBV9 | CASSPRQGVGEKLFF | TGTGCCAGCAGCCCTCGACAGGGGGTTGGCGAAAAACTGTTTTTT
. | . | TRBJ1-1 | TRBV7-3 | CASSLSQAGHTEAFF | TGTGCCAGCAGCTTAAGCCAGGCAGGGCACACTGAAGCTTTCTTT
. | . | TRBJ2-3 | TRBV27 | CASSLSITDTQYF | TGTGCCAGCAGTTTGTCCATCACAGATACGCAGTATTTT
. | TRBD1 | TRBJ1-5 | TRBV6-6 | CASSYSRQGVQPQHF | TGTGCCAGCAGTTACTCGCGACAGGGAGTACAGCCCCAGCATTTT
. | TRBD2 | TRBJ2-1 | TRBV27 | CASSLGTSGGGGQFF | TGTGCCAGCAGTTTAGGGACTAGCGGGGGCGGTGGGCAGTTCTTC
. | . | TRBJ1-5 | TRBV4-1 | CASSQDPGENNQPQHF | TGCGCCAGCAGCCAAGATCCGGGGGAAAACAATCAGCCCCAGCATTTT
. | . | TRBJ2-1 | TRBV7-2 | CASKSSGGYNEQFF | TGTGCCAGCAAGTCGTCAGGGGGGTACAATGAGCAGTTCTTC
. | . | TRBJ2-2 | TRBV5-4 | CASSPRPRDYGELFF | TGTGCCAGCAGCCCAAGGCCCAGGGATTACGGGGAGCTGTTTTTT
. | . | TRBJ2-7 | TRBV6-6 | CASSYNYGTEIYEQYF | TGTGCCAGCAGTTATAACTATGGGACTGAGATTTACGAGCAGTACTTC
once | TRBD1 | TRBJ1-1 | TRBV28 | CASSLTVGFLGGEAFF | TGTGCCAGCAGTTTGACTGTCGGATTCTTAGGGGGCGAAGCTTTCTTT
. | TRBD1 | TRBJ1-2 | TRBV13 | CASSIDRENNGYTF | TGTGCCAGCAGCATTGACAGGGAGAACAATGGCTACACCTTC
once | TRBD2 | TRBJ2-3 | TRBV5-1 | CASSQRLAGGTDTQYF | TGCGCCAGCAGCCAAAGACTAGCGGGAGGAACAGATACGCAGTATTTT
. | TRBD1 | TRBJ1-1 | TRBV18 | CASSVRQGMNTEAFF | TGTGCCAGCTCGGTAAGACAGGGCATGAACACTGAAGCTTTCTTT
. | . | TRBJ1-6 | TRBV9 | CASSVNWGENSPLHF | TGTGCCAGCAGCGTGAACTGGGGAGAGAATTCACCCCTCCACTTT
. | TRBD1 | TRBJ2-5 | TRBV5-1 | CASSLTGTGRETQYF | TGCGCCAGCAGCTTAACCGGGACAGGGAGAGAGACCCAGTACTTC